This T cell receptor beta chain was observed in a study of cytomegalovirus exposure and HLA in healthy donors. Study-wide points: There were some public TCRs occurring in many donors, but most TCR sequences were rare.

In this sample, this clone turned up a few times. The antigen remains undetermined. The V gene's germline CDR1 is SEHNR and CDR2 FQNEAQ (reference sequence). V gave up 5 bases and J gave up 2 bases; unmatched junction bases: 12. The CDR3 runs to 16 residues. Researchers ran the PCR with 60 Vbeta and 13 Jbeta primers. Sequenced by immunoSEQ multiplex PCR; TCRdb stores in-frame clones only, minus some. This table holds 150,000 to 200,000 clones, 75% to 85% found once. The V gene is TRBV7-9, the J gene TRBJ2-7; the match to TRBD1 covers 7 bases. The receptor was derived from a woman younger than 30 in good health and CMV-seronegative. The sequenced material came from PBMCs. The CDR3 is CASSQWGTEKTYEQYF. Written as DNA, the CDR3 is TGTGCCAGCAGCCAGTGGGGGACAGAAAAGACCTACGAGCAGTACTTC.